One sample yielded the 12 T cell receptor beta chains listed below, sequenced in a study of blood T cell repertoires in COVID-19. The protocol was immunoSEQ multiplex PCR, while the TCRdb copy is restricted to in-frame clones and leaves out a portion. The table has 150,000 to 200,000 clones, around four fifths seen once. The source material was peripheral blood. These receptor sequences come from a man in his 60s with COVID-19, enrolled during active disease.

This chain joins TRBV18 and TRBJ1-4; TRBD1 agrees at 10 bases. V lost 5 bases, J lost 7 bases, and 16 bases stayed unmatched. The CDR3 is 18 amino acids. Germline V lookup: CDR1 KGHSH, CDR2 LQKENI. The CDR3 DNA reads as TGTGCCAGCTCAGACACCCTAACCGGGACAGGGGAAGGTGAAAAACTGTTTTTT. Encoded protein: CASSDTLTGTGEGEKLFF.

The genes are TRBV7-9 and TRBJ1-2; D is unclear. The germline CDR1 and CDR2 sequences are SEHNR and FQNEAQ (reference sequence). This CDR3 is 13 amino acids long. Trimming removed 1 base from V and 4 bases from J, with 7 bases in between. The CDR3 is CASSLGGVYGYTF. In DNA form, the CDR3 reads TGTGCCAGCAGCTTAGGAGGAGTCTATGGCTACACCTTC.

The rearrangement links TRBV19 to TRBJ1-6; D call uncertain. CDR1 LNHDA and CDR2 SQIVND come from the germline V gene (reference sequence). V was cut by 3 bases and J by 7 bases, with 10 bases left in between. The CDR3 extends over 14 amino acids. CDR3 bases: TGTGCCAGTAGTATTTCCACAGAGAATTCACCCCTCCACTTT. Translation: CASSISTENSPLHF.

This clone appeared once. The J gene is TRBJ1-1, the V gene TRBV5-1; 7 bases match TRBD1. The length of the CDR3 is 14 residues. Germline trimming cut 7 bases from V and 4 bases from J; bases unmatched to any gene: 10. Per germline, CDR1 SGHRS and CDR2 YFSETQ. The CDR3 spells CASGTGARATEAFF. Here the CDR3 DNA reads TGCGCCAGCGGAACAGGGGCCCGGGCCACTGAAGCTTTCTTT. The full variable domain, its missing parts supplied by reference TRBV5-1 and TRBJ1-1, is KAGVTQTPRYLIKTRGQQVTLSCSPISGHRSVSWYQQTPGQGLQFLFEYFSETQRNKGNFPGRFSGRQFSNSRSEMNVSTLELGDSALYLCASGTGARATEAFFGQGTRLTVV.

The chain employs TRBV7-9 and TRBJ2-7; the D gene is possibly TRBD1 (6 bases). Trimming took 6 bases from V and 6 from J, leaving 15 bases between them. The CDR3 totals 13 residues. Germline values: CDR1 SEHNR, CDR2 FQNEAQ (reference sequence). CDR3 protein: CASSPTGPSEQYF. DNA for the CDR3: TGTGCCAGCAGTCCTACAGGGCCCTCCGAGCAGTACTTC.

The chain recombines TRBV7-2 with TRBJ1-1, with 7 bases identical to TRBD1. Germline CDR1 and CDR2: SGHTA and FQGNSA. The CDR3 runs to 15 residues. Trimming took 5 bases from V and 3 from J; bases not matched to a gene: 9. CDR3 bases: TGTGCCAGCAGCCCAGGGGGACAGTTATACACTGAAGCTTTCTTT. Its translation: CASSPGGQLYTEAFF.

The chain links TRBV6-2 or TRBV6-3 to TRBJ2-2, with TRBD2 as a possible D gene (5 bases). CDR1 and CDR2 from the germline V gene are MNHEY and SVGEGT. The CDR3 runs 16 residues. Trimming cost V 0 bases and J 7 bases, with 15 bases left between them. Here the CDR3 DNA reads TGTGCCAGCAGTTACTCTAAAGGGAGACTGGTCGGGGAGCTGTTTTTT. Translation gives CASSYSKGRLVGELFF.

The V and J genes are TRBV30 and TRBJ1-2, with D maybe TRBD1 (6 bases). The length of the CDR3 is 13 residues. Trimming stripped 4 bases from V and 4 bases from J, with 13 bases between. The germline V gene has CDR1 GTSNPN and CDR2 SVGIG (reference sequence). CDR3 loop: CAWNRAIGYGYTF. CDR3 nucleotides: TGTGCCTGGAACAGGGCGATAGGCTATGGCTACACCTTC.

This chain uses TRBV3-1 (or the pseudogene TRBV3-2) with TRBJ2-1; D unclear. The germline CDR1 and CDR2 sequences are LGHDT and YNNKEL (reference sequence). The V end lost 4 bases, the J end lost 0 bases, and 10 bases lay between the germline ends. The CDR3 has 15 residues. Here the CDR3 reads CASSLLHSSYNEQFF. DNA of the CDR3: TGTGCCAGCAGCCTTCTCCACAGCTCCTACAATGAGCAGTTCTTC.

V gene TRBV18 combines with J gene TRBJ2-3; D not resolved. There are 12 residues in the CDR3. The V end was cut by 11 bases, the J end by 6 bases, with 15 bases between. Germline CDR1 and CDR2: KGHSH and LQKENI. The CDR3 DNA follows: TGTGCCGGCCAGGTCCTTGATGATACGCAGTATTTT. Translating gives CAGQVLDDTQYF.

J is TRBJ2-7 and V is TRBV6-5; possible D gene TRBD1, 6 bases. Trimming took off 5 bases at V and 3 bases at J, with 8 bases between the two ends. Germline values: CDR1 MNHEY, CDR2 SVGAGI. CDR3 length: 12 amino acids. In DNA form, the CDR3 reads TGTGCCAGCAGTCGACAGGACTACGAGCAGTACTTC. It yields the protein CASSRQDYEQYF.

The chain carries TRBV24-1 and TRBJ1-5; 9 bases fit TRBD1. Per the germline V gene, CDR1 is KGHDR and CDR2 is SFDVKD. J was trimmed by 0 bases and V by 1 base; bases with no gene match: 3. The CDR3 is 17 residues long. The CDR3 bases are TGTGCCACCAGTGATTTTACAGGGGGCGTTAGCAATCAGCCCCAGCATTTT. Its translation: CATSDFTGGVSNQPQHF.